Reported below is one T cell receptor beta chain. Its target is unknown. This entry comes from a study of T cell responses to AZD1222 COVID-19 vaccine. Overall study findings and caveats: The donor group comprised mostly white British people and more females; the analysis possibly underestimated clonal diversity. Spike-specific TCRs gained breadth and depth after people received two AZD1222 doses.

Between the trimmed V and J ends, which lost 0 bases and 2 bases, there was a span of 11 bases. The CDR3 spans 16 residues. CDR1 and CDR2 from the germline V gene are MNHEY and SVGEGT. The repertoire was sequenced with immunoSEQ multiplex PCR; TCRdb's copy has only in-frame clones and lacks some. The sample carries roughly 77,000 clones, roughly 90% recorded once. Here the sequenced sample was peripheral blood, taken on day 0 of AZD1222 vaccination. V and J are TRBV6-2 or TRBV6-3 and TRBJ1-3; tentatively, D is TRBD1 (6 bases). The receptor was isolated from an adult in good health. This chain's CDR3 is CASSYSLGQTGNTIYF. In nucleotides, the CDR3 is TGTGCCAGCAGTTACTCCCTCGGACAGACTGGAAACACCATATATTTT.